This T cell receptor beta chain is from a study of Ad26.COV2.S vaccination and SARS-CoV-2 variants. The treatment denotes: some 19 received Ad26.COV2.S at low or high dose, single or two shots; 5 received placebo; per-sample allocation not given. Samples were taken on day 63 after the first vaccine or placebo injection. Profiled with immunoSEQ multiplex PCR; TCRdb holds only in-frame clones, not every one. The table includes some 400,000 clones, about 89% detected once. The CDR3 is 13 amino acids. CDR1 MDHEN and CDR2 SYDVKM come from the germline V gene. Trimming took off 3 bases at V and 7 bases at J, with 12 bases between the two ends.

The chain employs TRBV28 and TRBJ1-1; D ambiguous. This clonotype originated in a person between 18 and 65 years old who received the Ad26.COV2.S COVID-19 vaccine or a placebo. The sequencing here drew on peripheral blood, taken in a trial of Ad26.COV2.S vaccine versus placebo. The CDR3 loop is CASSLSGPYEAFF. CDR3 DNA sequence: TGTGCCAGCAGTTTGTCGGGCCCCTATGAAGCTTTCTTT.